The T cell receptor (beta chain) under discussion was sequenced for a study of radiotherapy plus CTLA-4 blockade in lung cancer. Alongside CTLA-4 blockade with ipilimumab, patients with chemo-refractory metastatic non-small-cell lung cancer received focal radiation. Sequencing was performed with immunoSEQ multiplex PCR; in TCRdb, only in-frame clones are kept and a portion is missing. The sample carries fewer than 100,000 clones, around 86% recorded once. This sample comprised peripheral blood, obtained from a patient treated with radiotherapy plus ipilimumab. This clonotype was obtained from a human donor with non-small cell lung cancer who had stable disease on radiotherapy plus ipilimumab.

CDR3 nucleotide sequence: TGTGCCAGCAGCTTAGCGCGTGAGCAGTTCTTC. It encodes CASSLAREQFF. The chain couples TRBV7-9 to TRBJ2-1, with D hard to call. V was cut by 0 bases and J by 9 bases, with 3 bases left in between. The CDR3 spans 11 residues. Germline V gene sequence: CDR1 SEHNR, CDR2 FQNEAQ (reference sequence).